These 9 T cell receptor beta chains were sequenced from one sample in a study of CD8+ T cells in alopecia areata. RNA extraction was followed by reverse transcription into cDNA, which acted as the sequencing template. TCRdb's table, derived via immunoSEQ multiplex PCR, lists solely in-frame clones and lacks some. The sample lists more than 90,000 clones, over 60% seen once, with 2.5% to 3% in the top ten. The sample comprised CD4+ T cells sorted from blood. These receptor sequences come from a human donor in good health.

The CDR3 region is CASSPQAGLEETQYF. Written as DNA, the CDR3 is TGCGCCAGCAGCCCCCAGGCGGGGTTGGAGGAGACCCAGTACTTC. This chain uses TRBV5-1 with TRBJ2-5; a weak D match, TRBD2 (6 bases). Between the trimmed V and J ends, which lost 4 bases and 5 bases, there was a span of 18 bases. Germline V gene lookup returns CDR1 SGHRS and CDR2 YFSETQ. The CDR3 sequence is 15 residues long.

The chain combines TRBV27 with TRBJ1-4, with 7 bases aligning to TRBD1. CDR3 length: 13 amino acids. V trimming: 10 bases; J trimming: 3 bases; junction bases outside the gene matches: 5. Germline loops: CDR1 MNHEY, CDR2 SMNVEV (reference sequence). In nucleotides, the CDR3 is TGTGCCACCAGGGGGGGGTCTAATGAAAAACTGTTTTTT. Protein sequence: CATRGGSNEKLFF.

This sequence joins TRBV29-1 and TRBJ1-1; D uncertain. Trimming pared 6 bases from V and 0 bases from J, leaving 14 bases between. CDR3 size: 14 residues. Germline values: CDR1 SQVTM, CDR2 ANQGSEA. The CDR3 spells CSVTPYGLNTEAFF. In DNA form, the CDR3 reads TGCAGCGTAACCCCATATGGCCTGAACACTGAAGCTTTCTTT.

The chain employs TRBV18 and TRBJ1-2; 8 nucleotides line up with TRBD1. J was trimmed by 4 bases and V by 6 bases; bases with no gene match: 7. The CDR3 runs 14 residues. Germline CDR1 KGHSH, CDR2 LQKENI. The CDR3 sequence is CASSVQGASYGYTF. Written as DNA, the CDR3 is TGTGCCAGCTCCGTTCAGGGGGCCAGCTATGGCTACACCTTC.

The chain links TRBV27 to TRBJ2-5; the match to TRBD2 covers 12 bases. CDR3 length: 15 residues. The germline gives CDR1 MNHEY, CDR2 SMNVEV (reference sequence). The V and J ends lost 8 bases and 2 bases, in that order; junction bases with no gene match: 6. The CDR3 protein is CASGGLAGRQETQYF. The CDR3 coding sequence is TGTGCCAGCGGCGGACTAGCGGGGAGACAAGAGACCCAGTACTTC.

The rearrangement joins TRBV28 to TRBJ1-5, with a possible D match to TRBD1 (5 bases). The CDR3 length is 14 residues. V gave up 6 bases and J gave up 3 bases, with 12 bases separating them. Germline assignment: CDR1 MDHEN and CDR2 SYDVKM. The chain's CDR3 is CASRPPGPNQPQHF. The CDR3 DNA follows: TGTGCCAGCAGGCCACCAGGGCCCAATCAGCCCCAGCATTTT.

The V call is TRBV11-2, the J call TRBJ2-5, with D possibly being TRBD2 (6 bases). The CDR3 loop spans 17 amino acids. Germline V lookup: CDR1 SGHAT, CDR2 FQNNGV. Trimming removed 3 bases at V and 5 bases at J, with 22 bases between. The CDR3 here is CASSLGYKRVKVETQYF. CDR3 DNA sequence: TGTGCCAGCAGCTTGGGGTACAAGCGGGTTAAGGTGGAGACCCAGTACTTC.

J is TRBJ1-2 and V is TRBV4-1; 7 bases are a match to TRBD1. The trim removed 4 bases at V and 2 bases at J, leaving 7 bases unmatched. The CDR3 has 15 residues. The germline V gene has CDR1 MGHRA and CDR2 YSYEKL. The CDR3 region has the DNA TGCGCCAGCAGCCCAAACAGGGGACAGAACTATGGCTACACCTTC. It yields the protein CASSPNRGQNYGYTF.

The chain uses TRBV20-1 and TRBJ2-5; D gene ambiguous. Germline V gene data show CDR1 as DFQATT and CDR2 as SNEGSKA (reference sequence). Trimming shortened V by 8 bases and J by 1 base, and 5 bases separated the two germline ends. The CDR3 runs to 10 residues. The CDR3 loop is CSPAQETQYF. CDR3 coding DNA: TGCAGTCCCGCCCAAGAGACCCAGTACTTC.